Listed below are T cell receptor beta chains from one sample, sequenced in a study of CD8 T cells in Susac syndrome. TCRdb redid the calling of the immunoSEQ multiplex PCR reads with MiXCR, one entry per CDR3 protein. The repertoire consists of under 200,000 distinct CDR3 sequences, with 85% to 95% occurring once and the leading ten covering approximately 0.1%. Sequencing was done on a sample of CD4+ T cells from PBMCs. These receptors were taken from a human donor in good health. Both conserved end residues are part of each CDR3. D genes are given only for firm matches. Clone size is stated in some rows and not others, as once, few, many or a class when expanded.

j_gene | d_gene | abundance | v_gene | CDR3aa | CDR3nt
TRBJ2-3 | TRBD2 | NA | TRBV20-1 | CSARDPQRGSDTQYF | TGCAGTGCTAGAGATCCCCAGCGGGGGTCAGATACGCAGTATTTT
TRBJ2-1 | TRBD2 | NA | TRBV3-1 | CASSQEFRLAGDIHEQFF | TGTGCCAGCAGCCAAGAATTTCGGCTAGCGGGAGATATCCATGAGCAGTTCTTC
TRBJ2-6 | NA | NA | TRBV23-1 | CASSRPGYSGANVLTF | TGCGCCAGCAGTCGCCCTGGGTACTCTGGGGCCAACGTCCTGACTTTC
TRBJ1-5 | NA | NA | TRBV3-1 | CASSQAVGQPQHF | TGTGCCAGCAGCCAAGCCGTGGGTCAGCCCCAGCATTTT
TRBJ2-3 | TRBD2 | NA | TRBV20-1 | CSASSRRGEDTQYF | TGCAGTGCTTCCTCCCGACGGGGGGAAGATACGCAGTATTTT
TRBJ1-1 | NA | NA | TRBV20-1 | CSARAGAGTEAFF | TGCAGTGCTAGAGCGGGTGCGGGCACTGAAGCTTTCTTT
TRBJ1-2 | NA | NA | TRBV6-5 | CASSYSRTANYGYTF | TGTGCCAGCAGTTACTCGAGGACAGCTAACTATGGCTACACCTTC
TRBJ2-3 | NA | NA | TRBV20-1 | CSARDSGAGTDTQYF | TGCAGTGCTAGAGATTCAGGGGCCGGCACAGATACGCAGTATTTT
TRBJ2-5 | NA | NA | TRBV19 | CATRGSTETQYF | TGTGCCACCCGAGGTAGCACGGAGACCCAGTACTTC
TRBJ2-3 | NA | NA | TRBV25-1 | CASSELVDTQYF | TGTGCCAGCAGTGAGCTGGTAGATACGCAGTATTTT
TRBJ2-5 | NA | NA | TRBV7-8 | CASSPPRGQKETQYF | TGTGCCAGCAGCCCCCCCAGGGGCCAGAAAGAGACCCAGTACTTC
TRBJ2-1 | TRBD2 | NA | TRBV20-1 | CSARDLGREWWNEQFF | TGCAGTGCTAGAGATTTAGGGCGGGAGTGGTGGAATGAGCAGTTCTTC
TRBJ1-1 | TRBD1 | NA | TRBV30 | CACPHQGQGVGAFF | TGTGCCTGCCCCCATCAGGGACAGGGGGTGGGGGCTTTCTTT
TRBJ1-2 | NA | NA | TRBV30 | CAWSVQYGYYGYTF | TGTGCCTGGAGTGTACAGTACGGATACTATGGCTACACCTTC
TRBJ2-3 | NA | NA | TRBV28 | CASSRTHRGTGTDTQYF | TGTGCCAGCAGTCGAACCCACCGCGGGACAGGCACAGATACGCAGTATTTT
TRBJ1-5 | NA | NA | TRBV30 | CAWSADGFSNQPQHF | TGTGCCTGGAGTGCGGACGGATTTAGCAATCAGCCCCAGCATTTT
TRBJ2-1 | TRBD2 | NA | TRBV18 | CASSQGGSGNNEQFF | TGTGCCAGCTCACAGGGCGGTAGCGGGAACAATGAGCAGTTCTTC
TRBJ1-5 | TRBD1 | NA | TRBV24-1 | CATGGQGLYQPQHF | TGTGCCACCGGGGGACAGGGTCTATATCAGCCCCAGCATTTT
TRBJ2-3 | TRBD2 | NA | TRBV27 | CASSKASGSLVTSTDTQYF | TGTGCCAGCAGTAAGGCTAGCGGGAGCCTAGTTACTAGCACAGATACGCAGTATTTT
TRBJ2-5 | NA | NA | TRBV20-1 | CSARSPEYGGETQYF | TGCAGTGCTAGGTCCCCGGAGTACGGTGGAGAGACCCAGTACTTC
TRBJ2-1 | NA | NA | TRBV30 | CAWRSPPTSQSNEQFF | TGTGCCTGGAGGTCCCCCCCGACTAGTCAGTCCAATGAGCAGTTCTTC
TRBJ2-4 | NA | NA | TRBV23-1 | CASSQSSHRGGTMQNIQYF | TGCGCCAGCAGTCAATCGAGTCATAGGGGGGGGACGATGCAAAACATTCAGTACTTC
TRBJ1-2 | NA | NA | TRBV7-9 | CASSPGPRAGIYTF | TGTGCCAGCAGCCCTGGGCCACGCGCTGGGATCTACACCTTC
TRBJ2-7 | TRBD1 | NA | TRBV12-3/TRBV12-4 | CASSSNRGTPYF | TGTGCCAGCAGTTCCAACAGGGGGACCCCGTACTTC
TRBJ2-7 | NA | NA | TRBV9 | CASSPRQEAYEQYF | TGTGCCAGCAGCCCCCGCCAGGAGGCCTACGAGCAGTACTTC
TRBJ1-5 | NA | NA | TRBV3-1 | CASSQAYSNQPQHF | TGTGCCAGCAGCCAAGCTTATAGCAATCAGCCCCAGCATTTT
TRBJ1-4 | NA | NA | TRBV12-3/TRBV12-4 | CASSPRTGRLEKLFF | TGTGCCAGCAGTCCGAGGACGGGGCGGCTTGAAAAACTGTTTTTT
TRBJ1-5 | TRBD1 | NA | TRBV20-1 | CSARADRGDQPQHF | TGCAGTGCTAGAGCCGACAGGGGTGATCAGCCCCAGCATTTT
TRBJ2-2 | TRBD2 | NA | TRBV29-1 | CSVRTSGSVATGELFF | TGCAGCGTTAGGACTAGCGGGAGTGTCGCCACCGGGGAGCTGTTTTTT
TRBJ1-2 | NA | once | TRBV3-1 | CASSQGLVYGYTF | TGTGCCAGCAGCCAAGGTCTCGTCTATGGCTACACCTTC